Following are 17 T cell receptor beta chains from one sample sequenced in a study of vaccination effects on CD4 cells after COVID-19. Before sequencing, viral peptide pools were used by the ViraFEST assay to expand antigen-specific CD4+ T cells. CD4+ T cells were isolated after around ten days of culture. Vaccine administered to participants consisted of two doses of either BNT162b2 or mRNA-1273. No antigens are known for them. Sequencing was performed with immunoSEQ multiplex PCR; in TCRdb, only in-frame clones are kept and a portion is missing. The sample lists tens of thousands of clones, 76% seen once, with roughly 0.94% in the top ten. Sequencing was performed on CD4+ T cells from PBMCs cultured with HCoV-OC43 spike peptides, taken after COVID-19 vaccination. The subset was: HCoV-OC43 spike overlapping peptide pool stimulation. The receptor set was obtained from a human donor who received a COVID-19 vaccine.

J is TRBJ1-5 and V is TRBV18, with a weak D call TRBD1 (6 bases). V shed 1 base and J shed 3 bases, with 10 bases lying between them. CDR3 length equals 15 residues. Germline V CDR1 and CDR2: KGHSH, LQKENI. Here the CDR3 DNA reads TGTGCCAGCTCACCACAGGGGGGGGCCAATCAGCCCCAGCATTTT. Its translation is CASSPQGGANQPQHF.

The CDR3 coding sequence is TGTGCCAGTAGTAAAAACCCCGAGATCCCCAATTCACCCCTCCACTTT. Encoded protein: CASSKNPEIPNSPLHF. The J gene is TRBJ1-6, the V gene TRBV19, with D unresolved. V lost 4 bases, J lost 7 bases, and 17 bases lay in between. The germline CDR1 and CDR2 sequences are LNHDA and SQIVND (reference sequence). There are 16 residues in the CDR3. Complete variable domain (other parts from reference TRBV19 and TRBJ1-6): DGGITQSPKYLFRKEGQNVTLSCEQNLNHDAMYWYRQDPGQGLRLIYYSQIVNDFQKGDIAEGYSVSREKKESFPLTVTSAQKNPTAFYLCASSKNPEIPNSPLHFGNGTRLTVT.

V is TRBV5-1 and J is TRBJ2-6; 8 positions agree with TRBD1. Losses at the gene ends were 4 bases for V and 0 bases for J; bases not matched to a gene: 9. Germline V lookup: CDR1 SGHRS, CDR2 YFSETQ. This CDR3 is built from 18 residues. CDR3 in amino acids: CASSLSGTGLSGANVLTF. CDR3 nucleotide sequence: TGCGCCAGCAGCCTATCCGGGACAGGACTCTCTGGGGCCAACGTCCTGACTTTC.

The chain links TRBV5-6 to TRBJ1-3; 11 bases align to TRBD1. This CDR3 comprises 18 residues. With 4 bases clipped from V and 2 bases from J, the junction kept 11 bases outside the gene matches. Germline CDR1 reads SGHDT; CDR2 reads YYEEEE. The CDR3 DNA is TGTGCCAGCAGCCGATACGGGACAGGGGGTCTGACTGGAAACACCATATATTTT. Its protein is CASSRYGTGGLTGNTIYF.

This chain joins TRBV10-2 and TRBJ2-3, with D hard to call. The CDR3 length is 13 residues. Germline V CDR1 and CDR2: WSHSY, SAAADI. V was clipped by 2 bases and J by 0 bases, with 3 bases between them. The CDR3 region is CASSEQSTDTQYF. CDR3 DNA: TGCGCCAGCAGTGAGCAGAGCACAGATACGCAGTATTTT.

The chain has TRBV6-5 and TRBJ1-2; the match to TRBD1 covers 7 bases. From germline, CDR1 is MNHEY and CDR2 SVGAGI. After removal of 0 bases from V and 4 bases from J, the junction contained 2 bases not matched to a gene. The CDR3 is made up of 14 amino acids. In DNA, the CDR3 is TGTGCCAGCAGTTACTCGCGGGACAGCTATGGCTACACCTTC. Protein sequence: CASSYSRDSYGYTF.

V gene TRBV20-1 combines with J gene TRBJ2-1; D unresolved. This CDR3 has 11 amino acids. The V gene lost 4 bases and the J gene lost 8 bases, with 9 bases spanning the gap. Germline loops: CDR1 DFQATT, CDR2 SNEGSKA (reference sequence). Written as DNA, the CDR3 is TGCAGTGCTACCCCTAGGGATGAGCAGTTCTTC. This encodes CSATPRDEQFF.

The CDR3 protein is CASSLGTGNYGYTF. CDR3 sequence (DNA): TGTGCCAGCAGCTTAGGGACTGGGAACTATGGCTACACCTTC. The V gene is TRBV7-9, the J gene TRBJ1-2; the D is unclear. Trimming cost V 1 base and J 2 bases, with 8 bases left between them. The germline V gene encodes CDR1 SEHNR and CDR2 FQNEAQ (reference sequence). This CDR3 has 14 residues.

The rearrangement uses TRBV2 and TRBJ1-4; D may be TRBD1 (6 bases). The CDR3 has 15 amino acids. With 4 bases removed from V and 3 bases from J, the gap between germline ends came to 12 bases. Germline-derived CDR1 and CDR2 are SNHLY and FYNNEI. The CDR3 loop is CASSVAGASNEKLFF. The CDR3 bases are TGTGCCAGCAGTGTCGCGGGGGCGTCTAATGAAAAACTGTTTTTT.

In its sample, this clone was seen a few times. The chain combines TRBV12-3 or TRBV12-4 with TRBJ2-6; D call uncertain. The length of the CDR3 is 13 residues. V lost 6 bases and J 4 bases, leaving 7 bases between the germline ends. The CDR3 here is CASRLAGANVLTF. The DNA of the CDR3 is TGTGCCAGCAGACTGGCGGGGGCCAACGTCCTGACTTTC.

V is TRBV28 and J is TRBJ1-5; D remains ambiguous. The V and J ends lost 3 bases and 2 bases respectively, with 14 bases between them. The CDR3 runs to 16 residues. Per germline, CDR1 MDHEN and CDR2 SYDVKM. The CDR3 nucleotides are TGTGCCAGCAGTTTGGATCGCCGGAGCGGCAATCAGCCCCAGCATTTT. Translating it yields CASSLDRRSGNQPQHF.

The CDR3 reads CASSLEQDAYNEQFF. CDR3 DNA: TGTGCCAGCAGCTTAGAACAGGATGCCTACAATGAGCAGTTCTTC. The rearrangement links TRBV7-2 to TRBJ2-1; D perhaps matches TRBD1 (5 bases). Germline V gives CDR1 SGHTA, CDR2 FQGNSA. Deletions cut 1 base from V and 2 bases from J, with 9 bases between. This CDR3 region has 15 residues.

This clone has just one count. This chain links TRBV5-1 with TRBJ2-3; maybe TRBD2 (7 bases). Germline V CDR1 and CDR2: SGHRS, YFSETQ. The V and J ends lost 0 bases and 4 bases respectively, with 15 bases between them. The CDR3 sequence is 16 residues long. Written as DNA, the CDR3 is TGCGCCAGCAGCTTGGGCCGGGGGGCGAGTGCAGATACGCAGTATTTT. As protein: CASSLGRGASADTQYF.

Here the CDR3 reads CASSVVGLGYTF. DNA for the CDR3: TGTGCCAGCAGCGTAGTTGGGCTCGGCTACACCTTC. The gene calls are TRBV9 and TRBJ1-2; D uncertain. Deletions cut 0 bases from V and 8 bases from J, with 8 bases between. CDR1 is SGDLS, CDR2 YYNGEE, per germline. This CDR3 is 12 amino acids long.

This clone was observed a few times. The CDR3 region has the DNA TGTGCCACCAGTGACCAGAACTATGGCTACACCTTC. Translating gives CATSDQNYGYTF. The chain has TRBV24-1 and TRBJ1-2, with no clear D. The CDR3 runs 12 residues. The germline V gene has CDR1 KGHDR and CDR2 SFDVKD. The ends were cut back, 4 bases at V and 2 bases at J, with 4 bases in the middle.

The chain carries TRBV3-1 (or the pseudogene TRBV3-2) and TRBJ2-3, with D possibly matching TRBD2 (6 bases). Trimming removed 4 bases from V and 8 bases from J, with 7 bases in between. CDR3 length: 11 amino acids. From germline, CDR1 is LGHDT and CDR2 YNNKEL (reference sequence). The CDR3 here is CASSLGGTQYF. The CDR3 nucleotides read TGTGCCAGCAGCCTGGGGGGTACGCAGTATTTT.

The chain employs TRBV7-8 and TRBJ2-7; 8 bases map to TRBD1. The CDR3 totals 16 residues. The V segment lost 0 bases and the J segment 3 bases; nucleotides outside the gene matches: 7. The germline V gene encodes CDR1 SGHVS and CDR2 FQNEAQ. This chain's CDR3 is CASSLASSGTGYEQYV. In DNA, the CDR3 is TGTGCCAGCAGCTTAGCATCTTCAGGGACAGGCTACGAGCAGTACGTC.